A selection of T cell receptor beta chains follows, all from one sample in a study of blood T cell repertoires in COVID-19. Measured with immunoSEQ multiplex PCR; TCRdb has only the in-frame clones, and not every one. The profile shows about half a million clones, 70% to 90% of them singletons. Sequenced: peripheral blood. All receptors derive from a human donor in a cohort sampled during active COVID-19. Both conserved end residues are part of each CDR3. A D gene is named only where the DNA matches it firmly. The size of a clone is reported for some rows only, either as once, few or many, or as a class for expanded clones.

>.|TRBJ2-2|TRBV19|.
TGTGCCAGTAGTCCGGGGACACTTATTGGGGAGCTGTTTTTT
CASSPGTLIGELFF
>.|TRBJ1-1|TRBV7-2|.
TGTGCCAGCAGCTTAGACGGGGTGGGGACTGAAGCTTTCTTT
CASSLDGVGTEAFF
>.|TRBJ1-3|TRBV30|.
TGTGCCTGGAGCTTAAAGGGGGACACCATATATTTT
CAWSLKGDTIYF
>.|TRBJ2-7|TRBV30|.
TGTGCCTGGAGTGTAAGGACAGCCTACGAGCAGTACTTC
CAWSVRTAYEQYF
>.|TRBJ2-7|TRBV27|.
TGTGCCAGCACCAAAATTGGCGGGCAGGGAGGCTACGAGCAGTACTTC
CASTKIGGQGGYEQYF
>.|TRBJ1-4|TRBV18|.
TGTGCCAGCTCACAAGGAGGAGGGGCAGGGAATGAAAAACTGTTTTTT
CASSQGGGAGNEKLFF
>.|TRBJ2-6|TRBV19|TRBD2
TGTGCCAGTACCCCGTTCGGGGGGAAATTGGGTGGGGCCAACGTCCTGACTTTC
CASTPFGGKLGGANVLTF
>.|TRBJ2-7|TRBV6-5|.
TGTGCCAGCAGTTACTATGAGGAGGCCTACGAGCAGTACTTC
CASSYYEEAYEQYF
>.|TRBJ2-5|TRBV30|.
TGTGCCTGGAGTGTAGGGGCAGAAGAGACCCAGTACTTC
CAWSVGAEETQYF
>.|TRBJ1-1|TRBV7-8|.
TGTGCCAGCAGCGTCACGGTGCTTGCGAACACTGAAGCTTTCTTT
CASSVTVLANTEAFF
>.|TRBJ2-3|TRBV29-1|TRBD1
TGCAGCGTTGCTCTCCGAAGGACAGGGGTAACGGCAGATACGCAGTATTTT
CSVALRRTGVTADTQYF
>once|TRBJ2-7|TRBV7-6|TRBD2
TGTGCCAGCAGTTCGGGACTAGCGGATCATGACGAGCAGTACTTC
CASSSGLADHDEQYF
>.|TRBJ2-7|TRBV7-9|TRBD2
TGTGCCAGCAGCTTACGAGGGCGGGAGCGGTTGTACTTC
CASSLRGRERLYF
>.|TRBJ2-7|TRBV5-8|.
TGTGCCGGACTTTGGAACTACGAGCAGTACTTC
CAGLWNYEQYF
>.|TRBJ1-6|TRBV6-2/TRBV6-3|TRBD1
TGTGCCAGCAGTTCCCGCAGGGGGACGGATTCACCCCTCCACTTT
CASSSRRGTDSPLHF
>.|TRBJ1-1|TRBV19|TRBD1
TGTGCCAGTAGTTCATGGACAGGGGGCCGCACTGAAGCTTTCTTT
CASSSWTGGRTEAFF
>.|TRBJ2-3|TRBV5-5|.
TGTGCCAGCAGCTCAATAGCGAGCCTTAGCACAGATACGCAGTATTTT
CASSSIASLSTDTQYF
>once|TRBJ2-2|TRBV19|TRBD1
TGTGCCAGTGGACAGGCGTCGAACACCGGGGAGCTGTTTTTT
CASGQASNTGELFF
>.|TRBJ2-1|TRBV5-1|.
TGCGCCAGCAGCTTGGACCAGTGGAATGAGCAGTTCTTC
CASSLDQWNEQFF
>.|TRBJ2-1|TRBV12-3/TRBV12-4|.
TGTGCCAGCAGTTCCCGGCGGGTCGAGGAGCAGTTCTTC
CASSSRRVEEQFF
>.|TRBJ1-2|TRBV19|.
TGTGCCAGTAGTACCCCGGGAGGAACTAACTATGGCTACACCTTC
CASSTPGGTNYGYTF
>.|TRBJ1-1|TRBV19|.
TGTGCCAGTAGTAGACAGGTTAGCACTGAAGCTTTCTTT
CASSRQVSTEAFF
>.|TRBJ2-2|TRBV30|TRBD2
TGTGCCTGGCGACTAAGCGGGAGCGTCGGGGAGCTGTTTTTT
CAWRLSGSVGELFF
>.|TRBJ2-7|TRBV6-5|TRBD2
TGTGCCAGCAGTTACGGGGGGGGAGCGGGAGGCTTCGAGCAGTACTTC
CASSYGGGAGGFEQYF
>few|TRBJ2-6|TRBV6-5|.
TGTGCCAGCAGTTACGAGGACTACTCTGGGGCCAACGTCCTGACTTTC
CASSYEDYSGANVLTF
>.|TRBJ2-7|TRBV30|.
TGTGCCTGGAGTGCCCACTTCGCCTACGAGCAGTACTTC
CAWSAHFAYEQYF
>.|TRBJ1-1|TRBV5-6|.
TGTGCCAGCAGCCCCGAATTGAAACAGCTGAACACTGAAGCTTTCTTT
CASSPELKQLNTEAFF
>.|TRBJ2-7|TRBV6-1|.
TGTGCCAGCAGTGAAGCCGGGACACCCTTTAGGGAGCAGTACTTC
CASSEAGTPFREQYF
>once|TRBJ1-2|TRBV10-3|.
TGTGCCATCAGTGAGCCGAGGACAGCCGCGGCCTATGGCTACACCTTC
CAISEPRTAAAYGYTF
>.|TRBJ1-2|TRBV28|.
TGTGCCAGCAGTCTCGAAGAGTATGGCTACACCTTC
CASSLEEYGYTF
>.|TRBJ2-6|TRBV9|TRBD2
TGTGCCAGCAGCGTAAGTAGCGGGAGGACTGGGGCCAACGTCCTGACTTTC
CASSVSSGRTGANVLTF
>.|TRBJ1-3|TRBV30|.
TGTGCCTGGGCCAGGGGATACTCTGGAAACACCATATATTTT
CAWARGYSGNTIYF
>.|TRBJ2-7|TRBV3-1/TRBV3-2|.
TGTGCCAGCAGCCAAGGCCGGTCCTACGAGCAGTACTTC
CASSQGRSYEQYF
>.|TRBJ2-5|TRBV18|.
TGTGCCAGCTCACCCGCCGGAGAGACCCAGTACTTC
CASSPAGETQYF
>.|TRBJ2-2|TRBV2|.
TGTGCCAGCAGTGAACGTAGAGTCACCGGGGAGCTGTTTTTT
CASSERRVTGELFF
>few|TRBJ2-5|TRBV15|TRBD2
TGTGCCACCGGGCTAGCGGGAGAGACCCAGTACTTC
CATGLAGETQYF
>.|TRBJ2-7|TRBV27|.
TGTGCCAGCAGCATACGGGGAAACTACGAGCAGTACTTC
CASSIRGNYEQYF
>.|TRBJ2-7|TRBV6-2/TRBV6-3|TRBD2
TGTGCCAGCAGTGATAGCGGGGGGAGCTCCTACGAGCAGTACTTC
CASSDSGGSSYEQYF
>.|TRBJ2-7|TRBV7-3|TRBD1
TGTGCCAGCGTCACAGAAAACCCGGGACAGGGGGCCAAAGGTAGCTACGAGCAGTACTTC
CASVTENPGQGAKGSYEQYF
>once|TRBJ2-7|TRBV28|TRBD2
TGTGCCAGCAGGTGGACTAGCGGCAGCTCCTACGAGCAGTACTTC
CASRWTSGSSYEQYF